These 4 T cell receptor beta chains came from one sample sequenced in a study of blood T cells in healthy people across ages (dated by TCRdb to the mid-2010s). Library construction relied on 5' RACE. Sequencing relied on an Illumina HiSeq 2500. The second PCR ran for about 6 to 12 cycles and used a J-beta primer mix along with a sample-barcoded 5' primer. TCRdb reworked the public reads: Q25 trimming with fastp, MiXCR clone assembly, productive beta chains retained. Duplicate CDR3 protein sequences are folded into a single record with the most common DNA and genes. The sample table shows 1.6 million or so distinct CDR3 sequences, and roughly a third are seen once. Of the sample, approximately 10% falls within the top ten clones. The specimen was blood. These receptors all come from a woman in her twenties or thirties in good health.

CDR3 DNA: TGTGCCAGCACTCCTCAATCGGGACAGGGGATGTACGAGCAGTACTTC. Protein: CASTPQSGQGMYEQYF. The chain links TRBV28 to TRBJ2-7; 10 nucleotides agree with TRBD1. CDR1 is MDHEN and CDR2 is SYDVKM in the germline V gene. CDR3 length: 16 residues. Trimming at V came to 7 bases and at J to 4 bases, leaving 13 bases not matched to a gene.

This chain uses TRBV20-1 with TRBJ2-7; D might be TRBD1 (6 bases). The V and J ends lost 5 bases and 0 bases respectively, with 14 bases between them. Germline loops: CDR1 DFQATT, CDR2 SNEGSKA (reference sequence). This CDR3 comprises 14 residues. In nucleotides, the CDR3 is TGCAGTGCTTATGAGGACAGCCTCTCCTACGAGCAGTACTTC. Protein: CSAYEDSLSYEQYF.

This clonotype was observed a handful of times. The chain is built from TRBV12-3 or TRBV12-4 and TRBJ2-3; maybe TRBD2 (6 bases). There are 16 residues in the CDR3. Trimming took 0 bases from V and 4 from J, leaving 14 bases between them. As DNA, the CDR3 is TGTGCCAGCAGTTTAGCGCTGGCGGGACCGGCAGATACGCAGTATTTT. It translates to CASSLALAGPADTQYF.

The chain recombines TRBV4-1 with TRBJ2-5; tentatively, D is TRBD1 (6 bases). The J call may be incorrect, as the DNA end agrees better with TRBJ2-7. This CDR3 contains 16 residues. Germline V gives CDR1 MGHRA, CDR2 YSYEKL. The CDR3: CASSRTRGRGGSEQYF. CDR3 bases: TGCGCCAGCAGCCGTACGAGGGGCAGGGGTGGCAGCGAGCAGTACTTC.